Listed below are T cell receptor beta chains from one sample, sequenced in a study of blood T cell repertoires in COVID-19. The repertoire was sequenced with immunoSEQ multiplex PCR; TCRdb's copy has only in-frame clones and lacks some. Here the sample spans roughly 170,000 clones, around two thirds being singletons. Sequenced sample: peripheral blood. The receptors originated from an elderly woman with acute or convalescent COVID-19. Each CDR3 is given with its conserved first and last residue. Each record gives: clone size, J gene, V gene, D gene, CDR3 DNA, CDR3 protein. D genes are given only for firm matches. Clone size, where shown, is once, few, many, or a class for clones that have expanded.

.,TRBJ2-3,TRBV11-2,TRBD2,TGTGCCAGCACCTATCAGACGACTAGCGGGACTAGCACAGATACGCAGTATTTT,CASTYQTTSGTSTDTQYF
.,TRBJ2-2,TRBV19,.,TGTGCCAGTACACAACCGGGGAACACCGGGGAGCTGTTTTTT,CASTQPGNTGELFF
.,TRBJ2-3,TRBV7-6,TRBD2,TGTGCCAGCAGCTTGACTAGCGGGAGGATAGATACGCAGTATTTT,CASSLTSGRIDTQYF
.,TRBJ1-5,TRBV6-4,TRBD1,TGTGCCAGCAGCGAACAGGGGGATCAGCCCCAGCATTTT,CASSEQGDQPQHF
few,TRBJ1-1,TRBV10-3,TRBD1,TGTGCCATCAGTCAACAGGGGTCTAACACTGAAGCTTTCTTT,CAISQQGSNTEAFF
.,TRBJ1-5,TRBV19,.,TGTGCCAGTAGTCTTTTGGACTGGGGCAATCAGCCCCAGCATTTT,CASSLLDWGNQPQHF
.,TRBJ1-4,TRBV27,TRBD1,TGTGCCAGCAGTATGGGACAGAGAAATGAAAAACTGTTTTTT,CASSMGQRNEKLFF
.,TRBJ1-5,TRBV18,TRBD1,TGTGCCAGCTCACCAGACGGACAGGGGCCGTCTCAGCCCCAGCATTTT,CASSPDGQGPSQPQHF
.,TRBJ2-7,TRBV5-1,.,TGCGCCAGCAGCCCTGGGGCCCCGAACTACGAGCAGTACTTC,CASSPGAPNYEQYF
.,TRBJ2-3,TRBV3-1/TRBV3-2,TRBD1,TGTGCCAGCAGCGGGACAGGGGTGGAAGATACGCAGTATTTT,CASSGTGVEDTQYF
few,TRBJ2-4,TRBV2,TRBD2,TGTGCCAGCAGTAAGGAGGGGAGGGACATTCAGTACTTC,CASSKEGRDIQYF
.,TRBJ1-1,TRBV3-1/TRBV3-2,.,TGTGCCAGCAGCCAATTAGGCGGGGGCACTGAAGCTTTCTTT,CASSQLGGGTEAFF
.,TRBJ2-1,TRBV10-1,TRBD2,TGCGCCAGCAGTGCGGTTACTAGCGACTACAATGAGCAGTTCTTC,CASSAVTSDYNEQFF
.,TRBJ1-5,TRBV9,.,TGTGCCAGCAGCGTAGGGGGGGACGGCAATCAGCCCCAGCATTTT,CASSVGGDGNQPQHF
few,TRBJ2-2,TRBV9,TRBD2,TGTGCCAGCAGCGTACTCATGACTAGCGGGAGTAATACCGGGGAGCTGTTTTTT,CASSVLMTSGSNTGELFF
few,TRBJ2-1,TRBV28,TRBD1,TGTGCCAGCAGTTTATTCGGGACAGGGAACTCCAATGAGCAGTTCTTC,CASSLFGTGNSNEQFF